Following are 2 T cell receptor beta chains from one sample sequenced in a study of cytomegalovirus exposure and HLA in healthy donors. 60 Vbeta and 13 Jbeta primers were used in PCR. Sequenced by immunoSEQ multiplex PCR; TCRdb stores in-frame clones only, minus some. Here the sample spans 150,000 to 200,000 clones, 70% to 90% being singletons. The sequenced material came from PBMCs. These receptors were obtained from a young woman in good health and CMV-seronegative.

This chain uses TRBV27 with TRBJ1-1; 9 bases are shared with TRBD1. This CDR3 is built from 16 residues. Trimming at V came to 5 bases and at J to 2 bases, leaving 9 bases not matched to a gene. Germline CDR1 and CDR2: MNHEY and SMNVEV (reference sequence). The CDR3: CASSLSGTGPNTEAFF. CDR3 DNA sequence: TGTGCCAGCAGTCTGTCCGGGACAGGGCCTAACACTGAAGCTTTCTTT.

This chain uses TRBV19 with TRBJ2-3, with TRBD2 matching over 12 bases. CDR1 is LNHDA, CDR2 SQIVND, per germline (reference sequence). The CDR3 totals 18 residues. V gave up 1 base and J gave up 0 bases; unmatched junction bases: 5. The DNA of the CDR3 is TGTGCCAGTAGTATAGGTACTAGCGGGAGGACTAGCACAGATACGCAGTATTTT. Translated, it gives CASSIGTSGRTSTDTQYF.